A selection of T cell receptor beta chains follows, all from one sample in a study of response to subunit inactivated influenza vaccine. TCRdb processed the RT-PCR reads anew with MiXCR; each CDR3 protein has one entry. Among over 450,000 distinct CDR3 sequences, around 13% were seen once, and the ten largest hold under 15%. The sample was PBMCs from blood, taken more than 35 days after vaccination. Every receptor here comes from a man between 45 and 60 years old who received an inactivated influenza vaccine. Each CDR3 is given with its conserved first and last residue.

>TRBV5-6
CASSLPGTAYNEQFF
>TRBV9
CASSVEISRASSGNTIYF
>TRBV5-5
CASSTGTGGRYEQYF
>TRBV6-2/TRBV6-3
CASSYWAGGPDTQYF
>TRBV15
CATSKTQRTTNEKLFF
>TRBV2
CASRRGTGGYNEQFF
>TRBV7-2
CASSLAWGVGSPLHF
>TRBV4-1
CASSQEGQGVGEQFF
>TRBV12-3/TRBV12-4
CASSLDGRGYEQYF
>TRBV28
CARTRGGQPQHF
>TRBV10-3
CAISESYQQGMGYGYTF
>TRBV29-1
CSVENQGGGRGYTF
>TRBV12-3/TRBV12-4
CASSFHDSNQPQHF
>TRBV5-8
CASSHSQGSAYGYTF
>TRBV28
CASIPRGRLTDTQYF